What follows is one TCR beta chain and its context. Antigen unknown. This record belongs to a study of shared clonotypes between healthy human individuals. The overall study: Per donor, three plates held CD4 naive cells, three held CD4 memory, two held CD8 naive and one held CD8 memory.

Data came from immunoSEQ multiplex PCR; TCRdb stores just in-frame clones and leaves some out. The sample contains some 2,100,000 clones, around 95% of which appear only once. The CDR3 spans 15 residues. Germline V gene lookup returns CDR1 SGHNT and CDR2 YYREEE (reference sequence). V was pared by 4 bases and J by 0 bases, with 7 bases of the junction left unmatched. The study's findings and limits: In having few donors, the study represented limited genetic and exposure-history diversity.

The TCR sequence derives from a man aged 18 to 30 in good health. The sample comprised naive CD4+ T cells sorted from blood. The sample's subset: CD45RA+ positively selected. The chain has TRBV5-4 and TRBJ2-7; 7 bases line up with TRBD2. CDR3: CASSAEGRGSYEQYF. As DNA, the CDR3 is TGTGCCAGCAGCGCTGAGGGGAGGGGCTCCTACGAGCAGTACTTC.